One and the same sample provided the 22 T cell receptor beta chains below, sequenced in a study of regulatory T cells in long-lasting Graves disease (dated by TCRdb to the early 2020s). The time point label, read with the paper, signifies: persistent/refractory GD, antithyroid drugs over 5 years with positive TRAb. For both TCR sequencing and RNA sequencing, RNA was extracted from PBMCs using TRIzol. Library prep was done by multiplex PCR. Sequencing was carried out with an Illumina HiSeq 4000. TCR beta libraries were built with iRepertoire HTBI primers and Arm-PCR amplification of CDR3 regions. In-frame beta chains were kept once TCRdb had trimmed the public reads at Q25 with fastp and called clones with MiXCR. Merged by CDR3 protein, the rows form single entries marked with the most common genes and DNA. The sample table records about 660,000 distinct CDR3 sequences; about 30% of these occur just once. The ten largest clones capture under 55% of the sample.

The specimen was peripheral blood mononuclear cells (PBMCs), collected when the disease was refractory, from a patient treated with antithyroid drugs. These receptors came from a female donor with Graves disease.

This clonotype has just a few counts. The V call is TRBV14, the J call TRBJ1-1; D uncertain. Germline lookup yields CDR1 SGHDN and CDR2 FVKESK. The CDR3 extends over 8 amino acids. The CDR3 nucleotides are TGTGCTCCGGGTGAAGCTTTCTTT. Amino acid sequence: CAPGEAFF. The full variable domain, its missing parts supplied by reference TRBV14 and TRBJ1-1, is EAGVTQFPSHSVIEKGQTVTLRCDPISGHDNLYWYRRVMGKEIKFLLHFVKESKQDESGMPNNRFLAERTGGTYSTLKVQPAELEDSGVYFCAPGEAFFGQGTRLTVV.

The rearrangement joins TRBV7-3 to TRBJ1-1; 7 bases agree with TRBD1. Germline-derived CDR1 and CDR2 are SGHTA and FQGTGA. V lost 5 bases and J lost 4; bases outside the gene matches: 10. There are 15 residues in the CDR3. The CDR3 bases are TGTGCCAGCAGCCTTCCGACAGGGCCGGGCACTGAAGCTTTCTTT. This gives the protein CASSLPTGPGTEAFF.

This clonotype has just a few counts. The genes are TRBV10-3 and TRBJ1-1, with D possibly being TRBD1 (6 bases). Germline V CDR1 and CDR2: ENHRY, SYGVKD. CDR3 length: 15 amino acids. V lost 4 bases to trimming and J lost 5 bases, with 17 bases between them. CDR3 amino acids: CAISGGAGSGTEAFF. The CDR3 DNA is TGTGCCATCAGTGGGGGGGCAGGGTCTGGTACTGAAGCTTTCTTT.

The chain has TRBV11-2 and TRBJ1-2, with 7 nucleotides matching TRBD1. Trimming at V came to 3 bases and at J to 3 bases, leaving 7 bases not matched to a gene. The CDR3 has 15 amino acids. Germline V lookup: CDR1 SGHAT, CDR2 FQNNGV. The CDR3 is CASSFRYQGDYGYTF. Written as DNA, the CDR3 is TGTGCCAGCAGCTTCCGATACCAGGGGGACTATGGCTACACCTTC. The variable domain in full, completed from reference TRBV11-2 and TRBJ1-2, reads EAGVAQSPRYKIIEKRQSVAFWCNPISGHATLYWYQQILGQGPKLLIQFQNNGVVDDSQLPKDRFSAERLKGVDSTLKIQPAKLEDSAVYLCASSFRYQGDYGYTFGSGTRLTVV.

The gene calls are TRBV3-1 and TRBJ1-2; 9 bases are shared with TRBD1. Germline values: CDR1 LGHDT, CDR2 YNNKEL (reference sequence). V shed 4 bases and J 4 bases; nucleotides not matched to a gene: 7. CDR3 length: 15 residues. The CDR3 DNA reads TGTGCCAGCAGCCCTCGGACAGGGGCGGGCTATGGCTACACCTTC. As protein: CASSPRTGAGYGYTF.

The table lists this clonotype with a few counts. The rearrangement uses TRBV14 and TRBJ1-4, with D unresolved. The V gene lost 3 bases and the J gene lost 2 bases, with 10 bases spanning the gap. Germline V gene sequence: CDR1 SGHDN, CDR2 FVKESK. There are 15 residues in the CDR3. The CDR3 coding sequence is TGTGCCAGCAGCCACCGGACGGGGACTAATGAAAAACTGTTTTTT. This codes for CASSHRTGTNEKLFF. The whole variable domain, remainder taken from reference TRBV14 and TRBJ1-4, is EAGVTQFPSHSVIEKGQTVTLRCDPISGHDNLYWYRRVMGKEIKFLLHFVKESKQDESGMPNNRFLAERTGGTYSTLKVQPAELEDSGVYFCASSHRTGTNEKLFFGSGTQLSVL.

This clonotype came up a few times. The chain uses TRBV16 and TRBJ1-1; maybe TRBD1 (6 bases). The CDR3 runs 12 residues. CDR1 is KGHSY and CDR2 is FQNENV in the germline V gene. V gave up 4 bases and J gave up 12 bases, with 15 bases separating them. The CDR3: CASSPSGAGTFF. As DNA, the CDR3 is TGTGCCAGCAGCCCATCGGGGGCAGGTACTTTCTTT.

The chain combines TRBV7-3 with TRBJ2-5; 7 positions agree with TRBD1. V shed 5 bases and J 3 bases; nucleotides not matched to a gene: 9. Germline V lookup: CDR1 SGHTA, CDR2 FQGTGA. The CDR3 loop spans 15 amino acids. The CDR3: CASSGLSGTEETQYF. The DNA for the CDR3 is TGTGCCAGCAGCGGATTGTCCGGGACAGAAGAGACCCAGTACTTC.

This chain's CDR3 is CASSQGFGEGAGSPLHF. The CDR3, as DNA: TGCGCCAGCAGCCAAGGCTTCGGCGAGGGGGCAGGATCACCCCTCCACTTT. The gene calls are TRBV4-1 and TRBJ1-6; 7 bases line up with TRBD1. The ends lost 1 base at V and 10 bases at J; junction bases unmatched: 13. The CDR3 covers 17 residues. Per the germline V gene, CDR1 is MGHRA and CDR2 is YSYEKL.

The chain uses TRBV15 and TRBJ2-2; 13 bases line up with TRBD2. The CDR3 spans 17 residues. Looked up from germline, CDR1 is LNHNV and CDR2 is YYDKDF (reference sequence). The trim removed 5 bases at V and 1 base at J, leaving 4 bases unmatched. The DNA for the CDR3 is TGTGCCACCAGCGGGGGACTAGCGGGGTTGAACACCGGGGAGCTGTTTTTT. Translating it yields CATSGGLAGLNTGELFF. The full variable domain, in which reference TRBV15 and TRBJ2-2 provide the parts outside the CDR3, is DAMVIQNPRYQVTQFGKPVTLSCSQTLNHNVMYWYQQKSSQAPKLLFHYYDKDFNNEADTPDNFQSRRPNTSFCFLDIRSPGLGDTAMYLCATSGGLAGLNTGELFFGEGSRLTVL.

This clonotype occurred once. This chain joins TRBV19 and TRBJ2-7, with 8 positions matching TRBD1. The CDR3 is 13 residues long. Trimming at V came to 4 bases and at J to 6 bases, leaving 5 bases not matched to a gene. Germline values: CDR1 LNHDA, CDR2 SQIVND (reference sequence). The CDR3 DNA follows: TGTGCCAGTAGTACCACAGGGGGTGGCGAGCAGTACTTC. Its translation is CASSTTGGGEQYF.

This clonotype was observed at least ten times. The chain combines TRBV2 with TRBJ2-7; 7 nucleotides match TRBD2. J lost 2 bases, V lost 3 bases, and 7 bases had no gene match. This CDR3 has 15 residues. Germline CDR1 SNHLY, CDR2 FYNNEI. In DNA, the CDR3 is TGTGCCAGCAGTGATACGGGACTACCGACCTACGAGCAGTACTTC. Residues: CASSDTGLPTYEQYF.

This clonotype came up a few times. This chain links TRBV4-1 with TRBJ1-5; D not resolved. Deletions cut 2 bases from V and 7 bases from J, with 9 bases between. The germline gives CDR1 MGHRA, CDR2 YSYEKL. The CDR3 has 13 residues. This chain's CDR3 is CASSQRVGQPQHF. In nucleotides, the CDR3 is TGCGCCAGCAGCCAAAGGGTTGGGCAGCCCCAGCATTTT.

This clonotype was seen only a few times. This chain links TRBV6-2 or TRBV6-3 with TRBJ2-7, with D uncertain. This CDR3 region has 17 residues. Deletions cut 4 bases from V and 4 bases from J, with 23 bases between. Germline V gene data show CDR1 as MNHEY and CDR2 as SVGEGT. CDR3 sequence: CASSFSTWRPDGYEQYF. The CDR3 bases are TGTGCCAGCAGTTTTTCGACTTGGCGGCCTGACGGGTACGAGCAGTACTTC.

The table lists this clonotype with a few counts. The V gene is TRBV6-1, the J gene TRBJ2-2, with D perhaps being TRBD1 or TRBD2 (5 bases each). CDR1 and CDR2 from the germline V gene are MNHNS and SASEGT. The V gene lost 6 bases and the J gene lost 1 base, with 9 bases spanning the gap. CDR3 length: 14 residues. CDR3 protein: CASRGDQNTGELFF. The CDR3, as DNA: TGTGCCAGCAGGGGGGACCAGAACACCGGGGAGCTGTTTTTT.

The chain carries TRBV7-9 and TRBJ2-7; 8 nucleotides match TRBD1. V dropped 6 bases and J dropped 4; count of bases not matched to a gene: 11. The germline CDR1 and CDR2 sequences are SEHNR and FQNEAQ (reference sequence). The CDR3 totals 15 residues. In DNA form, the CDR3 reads TGTGCCAGCAGTTCAAAATTTGGACAGGGATACGAGCAGTACTTC. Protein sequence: CASSSKFGQGYEQYF.

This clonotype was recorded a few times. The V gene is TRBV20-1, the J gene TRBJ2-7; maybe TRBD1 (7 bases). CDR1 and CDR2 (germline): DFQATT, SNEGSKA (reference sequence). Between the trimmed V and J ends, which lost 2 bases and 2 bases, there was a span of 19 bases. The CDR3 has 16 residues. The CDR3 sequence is CSARYHRGREPYEQYF. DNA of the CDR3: TGCAGTGCTAGATACCATAGGGGGCGGGAACCCTACGAGCAGTACTTC.

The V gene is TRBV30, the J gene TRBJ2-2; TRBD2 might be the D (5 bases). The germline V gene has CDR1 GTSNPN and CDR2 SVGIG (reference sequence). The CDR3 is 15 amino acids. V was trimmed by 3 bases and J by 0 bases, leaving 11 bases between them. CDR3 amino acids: CAWRKGLANTGELFF. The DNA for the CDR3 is TGTGCCTGGAGGAAAGGACTCGCGAACACCGGGGAGCTGTTTTTT.

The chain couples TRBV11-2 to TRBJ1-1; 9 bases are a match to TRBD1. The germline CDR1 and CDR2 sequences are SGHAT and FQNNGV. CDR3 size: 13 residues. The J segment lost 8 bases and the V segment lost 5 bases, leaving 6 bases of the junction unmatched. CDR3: CASSAGTGREAFF. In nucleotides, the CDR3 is TGTGCCAGCAGCGCCGGGACAGGGAGGGAAGCTTTCTTT.

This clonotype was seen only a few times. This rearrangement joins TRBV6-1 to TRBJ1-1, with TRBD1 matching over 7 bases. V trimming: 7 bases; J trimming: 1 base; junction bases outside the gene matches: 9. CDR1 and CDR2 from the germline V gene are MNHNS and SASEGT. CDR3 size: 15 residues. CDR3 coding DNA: TGTGCCAGCACCGACAGGGCCCCCACGAACACTGAAGCTTTCTTT. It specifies CASTDRAPTNTEAFF.

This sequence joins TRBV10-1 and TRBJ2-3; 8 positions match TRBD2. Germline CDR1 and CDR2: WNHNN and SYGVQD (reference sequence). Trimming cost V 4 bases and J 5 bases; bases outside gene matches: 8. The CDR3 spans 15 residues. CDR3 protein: CASSGREGRGDTQYF. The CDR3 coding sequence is TGCGCCAGCAGTGGTCGGGAGGGCCGTGGAGATACGCAGTATTTT.

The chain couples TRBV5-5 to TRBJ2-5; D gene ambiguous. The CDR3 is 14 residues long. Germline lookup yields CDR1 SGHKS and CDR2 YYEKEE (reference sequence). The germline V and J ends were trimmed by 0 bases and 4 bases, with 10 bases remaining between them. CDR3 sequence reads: CASSLGHGPETQYF. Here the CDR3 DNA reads TGTGCCAGCAGCTTGGGGCACGGGCCAGAGACCCAGTACTTC.